Each of the 16 T cell receptor beta chains below was sequenced from the same sample in a study of T cells in Graves' hyperthyroidism and ophthalmopathy. Amplification of TCR beta CDR3 regions was performed using RNA transcripts as template. TCR CDR3 regions were first amplified by RT-PCR with HTBI primers. MiXCR, run by TCRdb on the multiplex PCR reads, gives a single entry per CDR3 protein. The profile covers under 350,000 distinct CDR3 sequences, with 18% appearing a single time and under 55% taken by the ten largest. The sequenced sample consisted of blood. The receptors derive from a woman between 50 and 59 years old with Graves' hyperthyroidism.

The table lists this clonotype with many counts. The CDR3 protein is CASSSGSYNEQFF. DNA of the CDR3: TGTGCCAGCTCCAGCGGCTCCTACAATGAGCAGTTCTTC. V is TRBV2 and J is TRBJ2-1, with D possibly matching TRBD2 (5 bases). The CDR3 is 13 amino acids. CDR1 is SNHLY and CDR2 is FYNNEI in the germline V gene. Trimming cost V 8 bases and J 0 bases, with 8 bases left between them. Combining the CDR3 with reference TRBV2 and TRBJ2-1 gives the whole variable domain EPEVTQTPSHQVTQMGQEVILRCVPISNHLYFYWYRQILGQKVEFLVSFYNNEISEKSEIFDDQFSVERPDGSNFTLKIRSTKLEDSAMYFCASSSGSYNEQFFGPGTRLTVL.

The chain is built from TRBV4-1 and TRBJ2-7; D is possibly TRBD2 (6 bases). Trimming pared 0 bases from V and 6 bases from J, leaving 30 bases between. The length of the CDR3 is 20 residues. CDR1 is MGHRA and CDR2 is YSYEKL in the germline V gene. CDR3: CASSQDRWELGGVGLPEQYF. As DNA, the CDR3 is TGCGCCAGCAGCCAAGATCGGTGGGAATTGGGGGGAGTGGGGTTGCCCGAGCAGTACTTC.

The chain has TRBV4-1 and TRBJ2-1; D possibly corresponds to TRBD1 (6 bases). Trimming took 2 bases from V and 8 from J, leaving 13 bases between them. The germline gives CDR1 MGHRA, CDR2 YSYEKL. This CDR3 comprises 14 residues. This CDR3 reads CASSQHSRGDEQFF. CDR3 nucleotides: TGCGCCAGCAGCCAACATAGCAGGGGAGATGAGCAGTTCTTC.

This rearrangement joins TRBV10-3 to TRBJ2-1, with TRBD2 identical over 13 bases. Germline V CDR1 and CDR2: ENHRY, SYGVKD. The V segment lost 2 bases and the J segment 7 bases; nucleotides outside the gene matches: 11. This CDR3 spans 18 amino acids. For the CDR3, the DNA is TGTGCCATCAGTGAGAGGCTACTAGCGGGGGGGCCGCGGAATGAGCAGTTCTTC. It specifies CAISERLLAGGPRNEQFF.

Worth noting for this clonotype: With a much larger clone just one base away, this may be a read error. The V gene is TRBV12-3 or TRBV12-4, the J gene TRBJ2-3; 11 bases map to TRBD2. The CDR3 spans 14 residues. V gave up 6 bases and J gave up 5 bases; unmatched junction bases: 4. The CDR3 coding sequence is TGTGCCAGCAGCAGCCTAGCGGGAGGAGATACGCAGTATTTT. This translates into CASSSLAGGDTQYF.

The table lists this clonotype with many counts. This chain links TRBV2 with TRBJ2-3, with D possibly being TRBD2 (6 bases). Trimming took 4 bases from V and 5 from J, leaving 19 bases between them. Germline V gene data show CDR1 as SNHLY and CDR2 as FYNNEI. CDR3 length: 16 amino acids. CDR3 residues: CASSGTTGGPGDTQYF. DNA for the CDR3: TGTGCCAGCAGTGGCACCACCGGAGGGCCGGGAGATACGCAGTATTTT.

This clonotype appeared many times. This rearrangement joins TRBV20-1 to TRBJ2-3, with 10 bases matching TRBD2. With V trimmed by 0 bases and J by 4 bases, 16 bases remained unmatched. The CDR3 runs to 19 residues. Germline V gene lookup returns CDR1 DFQATT and CDR2 SNEGSKA (reference sequence). This chain's CDR3 is CSARDRFREAGGPSDTQYF. The DNA for the CDR3 is TGCAGTGCTAGAGATCGCTTTCGGGAAGCGGGAGGGCCATCAGATACGCAGTATTTT.

This clonotype was detected ten times or more. The rearrangement joins TRBV11-2 to TRBJ1-1; TRBD1 agrees at 7 bases. The CDR3 is 16 amino acids. The junction had 9 bases not matched to a gene; V was cut back by 5 bases and J by 0 bases. CDR1 and CDR2 (germline): SGHAT, FQNNGV. The CDR3 region has the DNA TGTGCCAGCAGCCGCCTTGAGGGGGCATTGAACACTGAAGCTTTCTTT. Translation gives CASSRLEGALNTEAFF.

Ten or more counts support this clonotype. The gene calls are TRBV28 and TRBJ1-1, with D unclear. The length of the CDR3 is 14 residues. Trimming stripped 5 bases from V and 2 bases from J, with 12 bases between. The germline V gene encodes CDR1 MDHEN and CDR2 SYDVKM. CDR3 in DNA: TGTGCCAGCAGTCTCCTACAGTCAAACACTGAAGCTTTCTTT. It specifies CASSLLQSNTEAFF.

In its sample, this clonotype was seen many times. The CDR3 sequence is CATSDSGLAGGTDTQYF. CDR3 bases: TGTGCCACCAGTGACAGCGGACTAGCGGGAGGCACAGATACGCAGTATTTT. This chain links TRBV24-1 with TRBJ2-3; 13 bases map to TRBD2. The CDR3 has 17 residues. V trimming: 4 bases; J trimming: 1 base; junction bases outside the gene matches: 4. Germline V CDR1 and CDR2: KGHDR, SFDVKD.

The chain combines TRBV5-1 with TRBJ2-2; 8 bases are a match to TRBD1. The CDR3 is made up of 14 amino acids. The germline CDR1 and CDR2 sequences are SGHRS and YFSETQ. J lost 5 bases, V lost 4 bases, and 4 bases had no gene match. CDR3 loop: CASSPTGETGELFF. In DNA form, the CDR3 reads TGCGCCAGCAGCCCGACAGGGGAAACCGGGGAGCTGTTTTTT.

This clonotype was counted a few times. Being one base from a much bigger clone, this may be a read error. The chain has TRBV5-1 and TRBJ2-1, with 8 bases that match TRBD1. Germline-derived CDR1 and CDR2 are SGHRS and YFSETQ. This CDR3 region has 18 residues. CDR3 loop: CASSLWGSCGQGYSEQFF. The CDR3 coding sequence is TGCGCCAGCAGCTTGTGGGGCTCATGCGGACAGGGATACAGTGAGCAGTTCTTC.

This clonotype has ten or more counts. The V call is TRBV24-1, the J call TRBJ2-3; D gene unclear. Germline CDR1 reads KGHDR; CDR2 reads SFDVKD. The CDR3 has 14 residues. Trimming left V 9 bases short and J 1 base short, with 13 bases between. The CDR3 loop reads CATASIARTDTQYF. DNA for the CDR3: TGTGCCACCGCGTCCATTGCCCGCACAGATACGCAGTATTTT.

The chain carries TRBV6-2 or TRBV6-3 and TRBJ1-5; perhaps TRBD1 as D (5 bases). Per germline, CDR1 MNHEY and CDR2 SVGEGT. Trimming took off 2 bases at V and 0 bases at J, with 11 bases between the two ends. There are 16 residues in the CDR3. Here the CDR3 DNA reads TGTGCCAGCAGTTACCCGGGACGGGGTAGCAATCAGCCCCAGCATTTT. Protein: CASSYPGRGSNQPQHF.

Here the CDR3 DNA reads TGCAGTGCTCAAAGCGTCAGGGGAACCACCGGGGAGCTGTTTTTT. Its protein product is CSAQSVRGTTGELFF. The chain couples TRBV20-1 to TRBJ2-2; D might be TRBD1 (6 bases). This CDR3 is 15 amino acids long. Germline V gene lookup returns CDR1 DFQATT and CDR2 SNEGSKA (reference sequence). V dropped 5 bases and J dropped 4 bases, with 17 bases sitting between them.

CDR3 DNA: TGCGCCAGCAGCCTATCCTGGGGGCCTACAGATACGCAGTATTTT. Residues: CASSLSWGPTDTQYF. The chain recombines TRBV4-1 with TRBJ2-3; a possible D gene is TRBD1 (6 bases). Trimming removed 4 bases from V and 3 bases from J, with 14 bases in between. Germline V lookup: CDR1 MGHRA, CDR2 YSYEKL. The CDR3 is made up of 15 amino acids.